The clone carrying this TCR beta chain has just one count. The antigen remains undetermined. Additional DNA sequences in this sample encode the identical CDR3. The sample comes from a study of shared clonotypes between healthy human individuals. Deep-level settings were used for running the assay. Method: immunoSEQ multiplex PCR; TCRdb's copy keeps in-frame clones and lacks some. The sample lists some 2.3 million clones, 80% to 95% seen once, with under 0.45% in the top ten. The germline gives CDR1 LNHDA, CDR2 SQIVND (reference sequence). The V and J ends lost 6 bases and 3 bases respectively, with 6 bases between them. The CDR3 has 11 amino acids. Whole-study findings and limits: Although depth was large, rarefaction showed that sequencing of the sorted subsets was incomplete. Clonotypes shared by all four donors outscored non-shared clonotypes in generation probability.

This receptor was taken from a man aged 18 to 30 in good health. Some clones in this sample may be carry-over from other donors' samples. What was sequenced was naive CD4+ T cells from PBMCs. Subset specified: CD45RA+ positively selected. The gene calls are TRBV19 and TRBJ2-7; TRBD1 or TRBD2 may be the D gene (5 bases each). CDR3 protein: CASRGDYEQYF. The CDR3 DNA follows: TGTGCCAGTAGGGGGGACTACGAGCAGTACTTC.